This T cell receptor beta chain is drawn from a study of blood T cell repertoires in COVID-19. Study context: Sites in the United States, Italy and Spain provided acute and convalescent COVID-19 samples.

The method was immunoSEQ multiplex PCR; TCRdb's version includes in-frame clones alone and lacks a portion of them. The table lists 470,000 or so clones, nearly 90% of them singletons. Enrolled through a virtual design, the participants were between 18 and 89 years of age and came from about two dozen US areas. The study assigned cohorts using participant-reported clinical history. This TCR derives from a woman younger than 35 with acute COVID-19. What was sequenced was PBMCs or T cells enriched from blood (not recorded which).

This chain's CDR3 is CASSGQGMTYEQYF. CDR3 nucleotide sequence: TGTGCCAGCAGCGGACAGGGGATGACCTACGAGCAGTACTTC. The chain joins TRBV9 to TRBJ2-7; TRBD1 aligns across 8 bases. The CDR3 is 14 residues long. After removal of 3 bases from V and 2 bases from J, the junction contained 4 bases not matched to a gene. In germline, CDR1 is SGDLS, CDR2 YYNGEE.